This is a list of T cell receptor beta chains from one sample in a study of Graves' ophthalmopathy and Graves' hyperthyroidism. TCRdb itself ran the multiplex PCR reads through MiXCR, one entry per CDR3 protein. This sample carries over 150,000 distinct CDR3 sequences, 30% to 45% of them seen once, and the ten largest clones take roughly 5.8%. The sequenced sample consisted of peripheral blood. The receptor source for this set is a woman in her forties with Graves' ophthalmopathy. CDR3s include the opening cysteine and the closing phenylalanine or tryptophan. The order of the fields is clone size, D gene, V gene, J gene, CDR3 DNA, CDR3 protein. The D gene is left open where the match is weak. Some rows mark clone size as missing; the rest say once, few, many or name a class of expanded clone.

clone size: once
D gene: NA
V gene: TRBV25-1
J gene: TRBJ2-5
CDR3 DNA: TGTGCCAGCAGTGATGAAGGCGGCTTCGGAGAGACCCGGTACTTC
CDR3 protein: CASSDEGGFGETRYF

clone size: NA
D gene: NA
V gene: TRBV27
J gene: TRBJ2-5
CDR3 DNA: TGTGCCACCCGTAACCTACGGGGGCCTGAGACCCAGTACTTC
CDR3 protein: CATRNLRGPETQYF

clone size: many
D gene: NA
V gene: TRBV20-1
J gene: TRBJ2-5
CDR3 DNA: TGCAGTGCTAAGTCCGGCCAGACCCAGTACTTC
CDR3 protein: CSAKSGQTQYF

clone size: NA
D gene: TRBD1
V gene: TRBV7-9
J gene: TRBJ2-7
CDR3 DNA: TGTGCCAGCAGCTTGGGACAGGGCCCTCAACGGCAGTACTTC
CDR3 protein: CASSLGQGPQRQYF

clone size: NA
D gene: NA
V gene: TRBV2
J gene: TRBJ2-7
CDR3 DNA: TGTGCCAGCAGTGAAAGAGGCCTAGCGTATGGGAGAGAGCAGTACTTC
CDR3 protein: CASSERGLAYGREQYF

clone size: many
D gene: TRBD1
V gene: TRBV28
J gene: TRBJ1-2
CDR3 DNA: TGTGCCAGCAGCCATCCTGGGACAGGGGAAGATGGCTACACCTTC
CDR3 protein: CASSHPGTGEDGYTF

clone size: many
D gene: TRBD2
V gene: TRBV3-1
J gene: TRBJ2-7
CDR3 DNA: TGTGCCAGCAGCCCCGGGACTAGCGGGACCTCCGAGCAGTACTTC
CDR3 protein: CASSPGTSGTSEQYF

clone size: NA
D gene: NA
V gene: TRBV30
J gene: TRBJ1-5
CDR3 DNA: TGTGCCTGGGCCCAAGACAGCGATAGCAATCAGCCCCAGCATTTT
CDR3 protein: CAWAQDSDSNQPQHF

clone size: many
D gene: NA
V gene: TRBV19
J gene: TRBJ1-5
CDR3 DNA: TGTGCCAGTAGTAAGGGACTCTGGGGCAATCAGCCCCAGCATTTT
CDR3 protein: CASSKGLWGNQPQHF

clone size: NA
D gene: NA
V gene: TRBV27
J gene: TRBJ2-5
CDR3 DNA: TGTGCCAGCAGATCTGGAGGGCTGCGAGAGACCCAGTACTTC
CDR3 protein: CASRSGGLRETQYF

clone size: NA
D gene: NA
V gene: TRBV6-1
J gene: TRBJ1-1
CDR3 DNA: TGTGCCAGCAGTGAATGGGGTCACGGGGGTCAGACTGAAGCTTTCTTT
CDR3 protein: CASSEWGHGGQTEAFF

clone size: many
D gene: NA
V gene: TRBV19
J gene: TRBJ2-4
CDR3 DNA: TGTGCCAGTAGCACACCCCCATGGGGCGGGATGTCGAGAAACATTCAGTACTTC
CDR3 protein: CASSTPPWGGMSRNIQYF

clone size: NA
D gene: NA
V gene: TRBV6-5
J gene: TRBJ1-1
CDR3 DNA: TGTGCCAGCAGTTTAGCCCCCCCGGAAGCTTTCTTT
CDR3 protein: CASSLAPPEAFF

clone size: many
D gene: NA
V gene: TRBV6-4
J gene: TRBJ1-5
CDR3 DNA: TGTGCCAGCAGTGGAAGGCGACTGAGCAATCAGCCCCAGCATTTT
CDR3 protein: CASSGRRLSNQPQHF

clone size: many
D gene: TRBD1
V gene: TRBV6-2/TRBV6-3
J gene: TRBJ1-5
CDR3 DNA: TGTGCCAGCAGTCAACAGGGGGACAATCAGCCCCAGCATTTT
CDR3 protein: CASSQQGDNQPQHF

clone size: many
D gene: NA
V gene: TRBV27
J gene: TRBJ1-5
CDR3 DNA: TGTGCCAGCAGTTTAGGGGGCTTCAATCAGCCCCAGCATTTT
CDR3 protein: CASSLGGFNQPQHF

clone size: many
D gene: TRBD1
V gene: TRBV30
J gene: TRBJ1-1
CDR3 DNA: TGTGCCTGGAGTCCCGTACGGACAGGGAGTCCACAAGCTTTCTTT
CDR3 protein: CAWSPVRTGSPQAFF

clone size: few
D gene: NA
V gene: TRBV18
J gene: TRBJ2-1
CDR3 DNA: TGTGCCAGCTCACTCTCCTCTGGGAGCTCCTACAATGAGCAGTTCTTC
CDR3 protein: CASSLSSGSSYNEQFF

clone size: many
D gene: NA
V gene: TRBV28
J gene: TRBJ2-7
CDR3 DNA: TGTGCCAGCAGCGCCTCGCCATCCTACGAGCAGTACTTC
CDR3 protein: CASSASPSYEQYF

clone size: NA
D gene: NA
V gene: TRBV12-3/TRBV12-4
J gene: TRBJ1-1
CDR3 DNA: TGTGCCAGCAGGATGGACCTGGGCACTGAAGCTTTTTTT
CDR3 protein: CASRMDLGTEAFF

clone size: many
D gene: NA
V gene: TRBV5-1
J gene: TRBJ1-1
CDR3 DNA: TGCGCCAGCCGCGTATGGGGGGATAGCACTGAAGCTTTCTTT
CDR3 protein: CASRVWGDSTEAFF

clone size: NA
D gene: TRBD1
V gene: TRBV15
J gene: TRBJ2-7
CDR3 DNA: TGTGCCACAACCCGGGGGAGACAGGGGATCAACGAGCAGTACTTC
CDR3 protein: CATTRGRQGINEQYF

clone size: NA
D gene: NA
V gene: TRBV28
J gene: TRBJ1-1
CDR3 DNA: TGTGCCAGCAGCCCCGCCAAGGTTAACACTGAAGCTTTCTTT
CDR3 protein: CASSPAKVNTEAFF

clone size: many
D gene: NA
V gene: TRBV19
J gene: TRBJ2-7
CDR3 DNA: TGTGCCAGTAGTATCTCTAACGGCGAGCAGTACTTC
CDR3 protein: CASSISNGEQYF

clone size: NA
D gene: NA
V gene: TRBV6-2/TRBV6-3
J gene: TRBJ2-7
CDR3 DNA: TGTGCCAGCAGTTACTCGATAGACAGCTCCTACGAGCAGTACTTC
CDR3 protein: CASSYSIDSSYEQYF

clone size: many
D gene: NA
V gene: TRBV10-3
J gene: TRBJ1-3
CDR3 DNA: TGTGCCATCAGTGTGGGCTCTGGAAACACCATATATTTT
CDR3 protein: CAISVGSGNTIYF

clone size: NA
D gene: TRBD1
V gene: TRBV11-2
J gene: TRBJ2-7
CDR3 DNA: TGTGCCAGCAGCCACGACAGGGTTTACTACGAGCAGTACTTC
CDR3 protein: CASSHDRVYYEQYF

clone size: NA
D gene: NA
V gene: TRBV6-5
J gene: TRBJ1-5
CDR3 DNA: TGTGCCAGCAGTTTAAACGGCGGGGGAGGCCAGCCCCAGCATTTT
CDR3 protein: CASSLNGGGGQPQHF

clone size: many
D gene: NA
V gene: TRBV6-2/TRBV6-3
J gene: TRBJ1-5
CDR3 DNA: TGTGCCAGCAGTCAACACACAGGATTCAATCAGCCCCAGCATTTT
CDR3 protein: CASSQHTGFNQPQHF

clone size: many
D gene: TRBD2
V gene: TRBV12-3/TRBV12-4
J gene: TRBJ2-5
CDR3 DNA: TGTGCCAGCTTAGTGAGCGGGGGTCCAGAGACCCAGTACTTC
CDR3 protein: CASLVSGGPETQYF

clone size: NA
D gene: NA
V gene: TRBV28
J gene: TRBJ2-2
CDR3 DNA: TGTGCCACCGCAGTACCGGGATATAACACCGGGGAGCTGTTTTTT
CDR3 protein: CATAVPGYNTGELFF

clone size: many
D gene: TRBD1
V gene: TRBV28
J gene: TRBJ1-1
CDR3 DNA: TGTGCCAGCACCAGGGGGGGGCCCAGCACTGAAGCTTTCTTT
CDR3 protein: CASTRGGPSTEAFF

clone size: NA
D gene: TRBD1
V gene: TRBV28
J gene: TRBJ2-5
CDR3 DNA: TGTGCCAGCTCAACGACAGGGGGCGATGCGCAAGAGACCCAGTACTTC
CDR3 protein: CASSTTGGDAQETQYF

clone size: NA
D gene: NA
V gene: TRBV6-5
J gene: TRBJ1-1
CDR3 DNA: TGTGCCAGCAGTTACTCGGATAAGACTGAAGCTTTCTTT
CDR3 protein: CASSYSDKTEAFF

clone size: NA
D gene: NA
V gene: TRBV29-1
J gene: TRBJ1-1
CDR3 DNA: TGCAGCGTTGAGGGGGGGCACGGCACTGAAGCTTTCTTT
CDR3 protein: CSVEGGHGTEAFF

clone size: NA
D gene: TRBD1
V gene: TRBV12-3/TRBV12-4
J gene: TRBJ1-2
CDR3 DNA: TGTGCCAGCAGTTTAGCGCCCAGGACAGGGTTGTATGGCTACACCTTC
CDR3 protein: CASSLAPRTGLYGYTF

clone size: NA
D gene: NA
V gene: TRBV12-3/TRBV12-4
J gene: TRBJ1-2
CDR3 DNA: TGTGCCAGCAGTTTACAGGGTGGCTACACCTTC
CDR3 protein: CASSLQGGYTF

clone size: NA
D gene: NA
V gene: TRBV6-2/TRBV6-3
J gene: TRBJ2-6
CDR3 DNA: TGTGCCAGCAGAAGCTGGACAGCTACCAGCTCTGGGGCCAACGTCCTGACTTTC
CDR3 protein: CASRSWTATSSGANVLTF

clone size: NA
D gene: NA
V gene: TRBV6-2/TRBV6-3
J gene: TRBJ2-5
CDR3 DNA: TGTGCCAGCAGAATAAAGTCCCCGACGTCGCCCGTGGAGACCCAGTACTTC
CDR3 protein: CASRIKSPTSPVETQYF

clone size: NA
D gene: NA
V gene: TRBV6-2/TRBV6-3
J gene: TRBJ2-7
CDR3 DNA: TGTGCCAGCAGTTCAGGACCGATCTACGAGCAGTACTTC
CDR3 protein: CASSSGPIYEQYF

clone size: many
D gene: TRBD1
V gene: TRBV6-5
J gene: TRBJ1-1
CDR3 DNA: TGTGCCAGCAGTCTTGAGGGGGCAGTAACTGAAGCTTTCTTT
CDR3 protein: CASSLEGAVTEAFF

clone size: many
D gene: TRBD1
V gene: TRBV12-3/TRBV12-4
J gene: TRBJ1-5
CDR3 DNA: TGTGCCAGCAGGCCACAGGGGGCTCAGCCCCAGCATTTT
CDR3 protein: CASRPQGAQPQHF

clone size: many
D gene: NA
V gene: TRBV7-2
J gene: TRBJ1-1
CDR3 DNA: TGTGCCAGCAGCCAAGAGACAGGGAACACTGAAGCTTTCTTT
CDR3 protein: CASSQETGNTEAFF

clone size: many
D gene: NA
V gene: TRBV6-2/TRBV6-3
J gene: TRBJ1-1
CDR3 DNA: TGTGCCAGCAGTCCCAGGACCGAGAACACTGAAGCTTTCTTT
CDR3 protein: CASSPRTENTEAFF

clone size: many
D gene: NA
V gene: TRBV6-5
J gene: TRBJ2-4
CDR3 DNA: TGTGCCAGCATTATGGAGGGGGCGGCCAAAAACATTCAGTACTTC
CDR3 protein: CASIMEGAAKNIQYF

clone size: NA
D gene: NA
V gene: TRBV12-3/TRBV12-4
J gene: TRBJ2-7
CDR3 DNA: TGTGCCAGCAGTTTGAACAGACCCAGCGAGCAGTACTTC
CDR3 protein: CASSLNRPSEQYF

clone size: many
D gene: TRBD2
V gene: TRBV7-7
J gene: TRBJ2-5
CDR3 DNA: TGTGCTAGCAGCTTTGGACTAGCGGGGGGGCAAGAGACCCAGTACTTC
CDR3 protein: CASSFGLAGGQETQYF

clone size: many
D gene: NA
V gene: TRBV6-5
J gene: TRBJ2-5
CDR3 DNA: TGTGCCAGCAGTCGGGCGCCCCAAGAGACCCAGTACTTC
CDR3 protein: CASSRAPQETQYF

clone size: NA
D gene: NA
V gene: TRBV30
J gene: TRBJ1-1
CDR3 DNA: TGTGCCTGGAGTGTATGGGGGGCTGGCACTGAAGCTTTCTTT
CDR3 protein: CAWSVWGAGTEAFF

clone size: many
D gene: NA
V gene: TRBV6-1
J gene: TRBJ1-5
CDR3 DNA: TGTGCCAGCATTCGGACGGGCAATCAGCCCCAGCATTTT
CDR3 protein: CASIRTGNQPQHF

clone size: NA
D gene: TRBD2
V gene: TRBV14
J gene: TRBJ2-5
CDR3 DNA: TGTGCCAGCAGCCAAGAAGGGGAGGGACTACAAGAGACCCAGTACTTC
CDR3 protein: CASSQEGEGLQETQYF

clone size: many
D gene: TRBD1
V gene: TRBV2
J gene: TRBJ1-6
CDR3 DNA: TGTGCCAGCAGTTCCCGGGACAGCTATTCACCCCTCCACTTT
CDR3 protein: CASSSRDSYSPLHF

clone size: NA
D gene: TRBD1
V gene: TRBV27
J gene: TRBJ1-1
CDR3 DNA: TGTGCCAGCAGTTTACAGGGGGAGCGCACTGAAGCTTTCTTT
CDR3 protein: CASSLQGERTEAFF

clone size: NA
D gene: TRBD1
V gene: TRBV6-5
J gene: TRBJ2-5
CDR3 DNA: TGTGCCAGCAGTAATCGACAGGGGGCTAGTGAGACCCAGTACTTC
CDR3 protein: CASSNRQGASETQYF

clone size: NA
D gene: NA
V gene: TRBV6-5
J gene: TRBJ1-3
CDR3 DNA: TGTGCCAGCAGTTGCGGGACTTCTGGAAACACCATATATTTT
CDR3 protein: CASSCGTSGNTIYF

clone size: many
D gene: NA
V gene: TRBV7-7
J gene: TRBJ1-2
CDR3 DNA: TGTGCTAGCAGCTTAAGGGTCAGGGTCGGCTATGGCTACACCTTC
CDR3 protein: CASSLRVRVGYGYTF